This TCR beta chain stems from a study of T cells in Graves' hyperthyroidism and ophthalmopathy (dated by TCRdb to about 2019). Regarding the study in general: Peripheral blood was sampled at the time of initial diagnosis, prior to any treatment. TCR V-J signatures able to tell the groups apart were searched for in a discovery cohort of approximately 95 patients, of whom roughly 42 had Graves' ophthalmopathy and around 58 had stable Graves' hyperthyroidism. An independent validation cohort of fewer than 20 hyperthyroidism patients and approximately 17 patients who later progressed to ophthalmopathy tested prospective prediction of ophthalmopathy. The 75 to 100 discovery patients were randomly split 7:3 into training and test sets. The study also compared thyroid tissue and blood T-cell repertoires from several Graves' hyperthyroidism patients. Once sampling was done, hyperthyroidism patients were given methimazole at a starting dose of 30 mg daily, whereas ophthalmopathy patients were given high-dose intravenous methylprednisolone. The paper reports TCR Vbeta CDR3 sequencing of over 120 peripheral blood samples: under 45 ophthalmopathy, around 80 hyperthyroidism and approximately 17 progressor patients.

Per the germline V gene, SGHRS is the CDR1 and YFSETQ is the CDR2. Inclusive of the bounding cysteine and phenylalanine, the CDR3 is 15 residues long. Only the CDR3 portion is preserved as DNA: 45 bases, with reading frame beginning at the first base. The junction carries 16 bases between V and J, which are trimmed by 3 bases and 7 bases respectively. Stable Graves' hyperthyroidism was defined as the absence of progression to ophthalmopathy over 18 months of follow-up. Hyperthyroidism patients were newly diagnosed, with disease duration under 2 months, and aged 18 to 65 years. Exclusion was applied to patients with uncontrolled infections, other autoimmune diseases, pregnancy or lactation. Diagnoses were based on clinical symptoms, serum thyroxine and TRAb, thyroid ultrasound and orbital computed tomography. Ficoll-Paque density gradient centrifugation was used to isolate PBMCs from around 10 ml of fresh peripheral blood. Total RNA was extracted using Trizol reagent, and RNA quality was assessed on an Agilent 2100 Bioanalyzer.

Note on this clonotype: Its antigen is currently not known. No base quality information exists; no much larger clone differs at one position.

Points the paper makes about the study in general: No statistical method was used to fix the sample size in advance, and group allocation was not hidden from the investigators. A model built on a 13 V-J signature distinguished ophthalmopathy from stable hyperthyroidism, reaching over 85% sensitivity and around 81% specificity in cross-validation and 80%/75% in testing. Most expanded thyroid clonotypes (frequency above 0.001) were also detected in blood, a finding suggesting that blood repertoires may reflect thyroid immune responses. In validation, progression to ophthalmopathy was predicted by the model with roughly 71% sensitivity and roughly 76% specificity, a median of 6.5 months before onset.

The TCR beta CDR3 regions were amplified from RNA transcripts. The first round of RT-PCR for the TCR CDR3 was performed with the HTBI primer set and the Qiagen OneStep RT-PCR kit. The libraries were constructed in a second round of multiplex PCR and then size-selected and purified. Sequencing of the libraries was done on an Illumina HiSeq2000 using paired-end 100 bp reads. The authors' analysis ran thus. SOAPnuke was used to process the raw data, removing reads that contained adapters or uncalled bases, had a mean Phred below 15, or lacked an exact match to the constant primer or identifier. COPE v1.2.5 was used to merge the high-quality paired reads, and each unique nucleotide sequence was defined as a clonotype. MiTCR v1.1 was used to align the clonotypes against IMGT TRBV, TRBD and TRBJ reference segments. The analysis was restricted to V-J combinations with a frequency above 0.0001, which together covered roughly 99% of the repertoires. The TCS score was defined as F50 (clonal expansion) divided by E x V (chaos), with BLOSUM62-based TCRdist calculated between CDR3 peptides within each V-J. Welch's t-statistics and random forest reduced fewer than 550 V-J features to 10 to 15, which were used in a naive Bayes classifier (R e1071). The Morisita-Horn index was used to measure how similar the thyroid and blood repertoires were. In TCRdb, the public reads were trimmed at Q25 with fastp and aligned with MiXCR, with productive beta chains retained. Duplicate CDR3 protein sequences are folded into a single record with the most common DNA and genes. The V and J calls and clone size are TCRdb's, not the authors'. The sample table records 750,000 to 950,000 distinct CDR3 sequences; roughly 40% of these occur just once. The ten largest account for more than 7% of the sample.

The receptor was isolated from a man between 18 and 35 years old with Graves' hyperthyroidism. The chain is encoded by TRBV5-1 joined to TRBJ2-2; a tentative D call is TRBD1 (5 bases match). The specimen was blood. The bases read TGCGCCAGCAGCTCCGCAGACAGACCCAACGGGGAGCTGTTTTTT. The encoded protein is CASSSADRPNGELFF.